The 6 T cell receptor beta chains below all came from one sample that was sequenced in a study of early T cells in non-severe SARS-CoV-2 infection. MiXCR, run by TCRdb on the 5' RACE reads, gives a single entry per CDR3 protein. The sample lists some 64,000 distinct CDR3 sequences, 10% to 13% occurring once. The specimen was whole blood. These TCRs come from an adult who was a healthcare worker with PCR-confirmed SARS-CoV-2 infection or an uninfected control (not recorded which).

The gene calls are TRBV5-1 and TRBJ2-7, with no clear D. Germline V gene lookup returns CDR1 SGHRS and CDR2 YFSETQ. The CDR3 runs 11 residues. The V and J ends lost 4 bases and 6 bases respectively, with 8 bases between them. The CDR3 bases are TGCGCCAGCAGCCATGTCGGCGAGCAGTACTTC. Amino acids: CASSHVGEQYF. Filled out from reference TRBV5-1 and TRBJ2-7, the complete variable domain reads KAGVTQTPRYLIKTRGQQVTLSCSPISGHRSVSWYQQTPGQGLQFLFEYFSETQRNKGNFPGRFSGRQFSNSRSEMNVSTLELGDSALYLCASSHVGEQYFGPGTRLTVT.

This clonotype was recorded many times. This chain uses TRBV29-1 with TRBJ1-1; D unclear. Germline V lookup: CDR1 SQVTM, CDR2 ANQGSEA. This CDR3 contains 14 residues. Trimming stripped 4 bases from V and 3 bases from J, with 15 bases between. The CDR3 region is CSVANYLKDTEAFF. CDR3 nucleotide sequence: TGCAGCGTTGCCAACTACCTAAAGGACACTGAAGCTTTCTTT.

V and J are TRBV14 and TRBJ2-7; D perhaps matches TRBD2 (6 bases). V was pared by 1 base and J by 0 bases, with 13 bases between. The germline CDR1 and CDR2 sequences are SGHDN and FVKESK. The CDR3 totals 16 residues. CDR3 in DNA: TGTGCCAGCAGCCAAGGCGGGGAACTTAGCTCCTACGAGCAGTACTTC. Translating it yields CASSQGGELSSYEQYF.

This clonotype was observed at least ten times. CDR3 DNA: TGTGCCAGCAGCGGGAAGACATCTCGCACAGATACGCAGTATTTT. Translating gives CASSGKTSRTDTQYF. The rearrangement uses TRBV9 and TRBJ2-3, with D unresolved. The V gene's germline CDR1 is SGDLS and CDR2 YYNGEE. V was shortened by 3 bases and J by 1 base, with 12 bases between the two germline ends. The CDR3 sequence is 15 residues long.

This clonotype was picked up many times. The chain couples TRBV24-1 to TRBJ1-2; TRBD1 agrees at 10 bases. V lost 6 bases, J lost 5 bases, and 2 bases stayed unmatched. In germline, CDR1 is KGHDR, CDR2 SFDVKD. This CDR3 contains 13 residues. CDR3 sequence reads: CATSSGQGYGYTF. CDR3 coding DNA: TGTGCCACCAGTTCGGGACAGGGGTATGGCTACACCTTC.

This clonotype was found a few times. The chain couples TRBV29-1 to TRBJ1-1; D uncertain. The CDR3 is made up of 13 amino acids. Trimming took 0 bases from V and 4 from J, leaving 9 bases between them. Germline-derived CDR1 and CDR2 are SQVTM and ANQGSEA. CDR3 region: CSVEDSPLTEAFF. The CDR3 region has the DNA TGCAGCGTTGAAGATTCCCCTCTCACTGAAGCTTTCTTT.